This TCR beta chain was found in a study of human T cells and chemical hapten exposure. Study at large: Slight differences in pooled library volume were the main source of varying TCR yields across samples.

Time point described: patch test 2, 6 weeks after DPC sensitization. Stated treatment: therapeutic diphenylcyclopropenone sensitization with weekly scalp DPC. The study used a library that attached unique molecular identifiers to individual cDNA molecules. MiXCR was run by TCRdb on the RACE reads, yielding one entry per CDR3 protein. This table has tens of thousands of distinct CDR3 sequences, about 3.5% appearing once. Study-wide results and caveats: The formation of large CDR3 similarity clusters by expanded TCRs significantly exceeded that of controls. Unchanged with DPC sensitization were TCRs above 1 in 1000 frequency.

This clonotype was picked up many times. Its target is unknown. This TCR was recovered from a man aged 40-50 years with alopecia areata. Some clones in this sample may be carry-over from other donors' samples. The sequences come from whole blood, collected in connection with sensitization to the hapten diphenylcyclopropenone (DPC).

CDR3 nucleotide sequence: TGCGCCAGCAGCTTGGATGGGTCCAAAGGCGAGCAGTACTTC. It translates to CASSLDGSKGEQYF. The V call is TRBV5-1, the J call TRBJ2-7; D gene uncertain. V dropped 0 bases and J dropped 6 bases, with 13 bases sitting between them. The CDR3 covers 14 residues. Germline V gene lookup returns CDR1 SGHRS and CDR2 YFSETQ.